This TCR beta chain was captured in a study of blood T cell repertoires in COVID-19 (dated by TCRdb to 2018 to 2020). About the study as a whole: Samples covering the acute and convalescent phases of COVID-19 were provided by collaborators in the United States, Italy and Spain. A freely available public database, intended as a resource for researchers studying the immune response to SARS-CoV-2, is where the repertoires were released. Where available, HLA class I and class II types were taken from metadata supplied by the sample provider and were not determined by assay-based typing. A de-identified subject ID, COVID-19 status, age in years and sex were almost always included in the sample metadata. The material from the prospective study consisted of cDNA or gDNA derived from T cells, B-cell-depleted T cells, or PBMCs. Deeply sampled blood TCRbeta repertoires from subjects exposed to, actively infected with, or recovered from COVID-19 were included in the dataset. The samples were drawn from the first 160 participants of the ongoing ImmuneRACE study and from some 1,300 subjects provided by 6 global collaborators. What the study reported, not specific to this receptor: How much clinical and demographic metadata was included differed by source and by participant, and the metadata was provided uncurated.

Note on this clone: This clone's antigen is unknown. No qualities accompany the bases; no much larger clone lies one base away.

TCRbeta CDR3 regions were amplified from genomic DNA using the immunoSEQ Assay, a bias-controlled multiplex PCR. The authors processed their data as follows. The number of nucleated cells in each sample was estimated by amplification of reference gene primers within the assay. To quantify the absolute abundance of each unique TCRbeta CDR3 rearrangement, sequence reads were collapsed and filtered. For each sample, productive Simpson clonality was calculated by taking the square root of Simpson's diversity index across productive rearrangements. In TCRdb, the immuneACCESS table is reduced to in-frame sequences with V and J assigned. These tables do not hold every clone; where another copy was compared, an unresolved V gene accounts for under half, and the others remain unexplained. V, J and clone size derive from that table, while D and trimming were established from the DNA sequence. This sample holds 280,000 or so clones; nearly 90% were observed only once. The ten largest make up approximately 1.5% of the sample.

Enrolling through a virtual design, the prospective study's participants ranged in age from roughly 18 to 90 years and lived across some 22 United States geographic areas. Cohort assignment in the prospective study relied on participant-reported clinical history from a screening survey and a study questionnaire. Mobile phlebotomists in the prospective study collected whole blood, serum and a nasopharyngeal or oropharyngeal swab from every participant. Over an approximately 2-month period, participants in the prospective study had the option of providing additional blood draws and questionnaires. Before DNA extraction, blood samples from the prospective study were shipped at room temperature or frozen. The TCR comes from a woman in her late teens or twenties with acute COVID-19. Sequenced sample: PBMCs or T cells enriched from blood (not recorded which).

The DNA sequence follows: TGTGCCAGCAGCCCGGGACAGGGTGGCAATCAGCCCCAGCATTTT. It encodes CASSPGQGGNQPQHF. The rearranged segments are TRBV7-9 and TRBJ1-5; TRBD1 matches 9 bases in the middle. Based on the germline V gene (reference sequence), the CDR1 and CDR2 sequences are SEHNR and FQNEAQ. Compared with germline, V lacks 5 bases and J lacks 2 bases; bases without a gene match: 4. The CDR3 spans 15 residues, from the cysteine through the phenylalanine. Just CDR3 DNA is preserved here, 45 bases in frame from base 1.